This TCR beta chain comes out of a study of cytomegalovirus exposure and HLA in healthy donors (dated by TCRdb to about 2017). Study-level background: According to an earlier analysis of a few hundred of the donors, 150 million to 200 million T cells yielded 95 million to 140 million unique TCR beta sequences and less than 300 Gb of sequence data. An early release that covered several hundred HLA-typed donors contained approximately 300 gigabases of sequencing data and tens of millions of unique TCR sequences. Of the roughly 410 genotyped donors, 65% to 90% were placed in the genetic ancestry cluster associated with self-reported Caucasian donors. The study aimed to test whether signatures of past pathogen exposure could be identified by cataloging public T cell receptors. The study used immunosequencing to profile the T cell repertoires of 600 to 850 subjects and linked those repertoires to cytomegalovirus serostatus. Besides the first cohort of around 700 subjects, a separate validation cohort made up of 120 different subjects was used. The study combined high-throughput TCR immunosequencing, statistical association of individual TCRs with disease status, and machine learning to predict cytomegalovirus infection status. A later analysis re-analyzed previously published TCR beta repertoires from several hundred donors and added high-resolution HLA genotyping to study TCR occurrence patterns. Rather than using new phenotypic data, the later analysis identified candidate immune exposures from TCR beta sequences and from how often those sequences occurred across donors. An earlier analysis of approximately 640 of the donors applied high-throughput TCR beta sequencing to assess whether each TCR beta V gene segment acted as functional or pseudogenic. Donor age, sex, ethnicity and CMV serostatus were compiled alongside the repertoire data. In a later genetic analysis, genome-wide SNP genotypes for 398 of the 666 donors were used, and that subset was treated as a discovery cohort. Every discovery cohort repertoire had been produced on one sequencing platform. HLA typing included class I and class II loci at four-digit resolution. Typing coverage varied by locus: roughly 620-630 donors for A, B, C, DRB1 and DQB1; about 520 for DQA1; more than 600 for DPA1; approximately 450 for DPB1. About five DR-DQ haplotypes were handled as single units for association and clustering, since linkage in the cohort was strong. Among over 350 genotyped donors of the cohort, an average of around 240,000 unique TCR beta nucleotide sequences were sequenced per donor, roughly 20% of them non-productive.

V has 0 bases trimmed and J has 9 bases trimmed; junction bases matching no gene number 6. From its cysteine to its phenylalanine, the CDR3 spans 13 amino acids. The kept DNA is CDR3 alone, 39 bases in frame from the first base. The CDR1 and CDR2 encoded by the germline V gene are SGDLS and YYNGEE. The cohort consisted of hundreds of healthy bone marrow donors. All cohort members were sampled while nominally healthy, although unrecorded immune exposures were likely present. The donor was CMV seronegative and was included in the group of hundreds of seronegative cohort members. A peripheral blood sample was collected from each donor, and TCR beta sequencing was performed on peripheral blood mononuclear cells. The Qiagen DNeasy Blood Extraction Kit was used to extract genomic DNA from the blood cell samples. Of note for this clone: The specificity of this receptor is unknown. It has no much larger one-base neighbor in the sample; base qualities were not kept.

Overall results and qualifications from the work: According to the authors, the approach could potentially be generalized to other disease states and immunological phenotypes. While some public TCRs were present in many individuals, most TCR sequences turned up only very rarely across donors. At a false discovery rate of 0.05, a later analysis linked 16,000 or so TCR beta sequences to specific HLA alleles. A few of the identified cytomegalovirus-associated TCR beta chains were confirmed in vitro to be specific for cytomegalovirus antigens. The study listed approximately 150 TCR beta chains as associated with cytomegalovirus. Compared with the approximately 670-donor mean, donors in an Asian-associated ancestry cluster had fewer N-insertions in productive TCRs, according to a later genetic analysis. Compared with equally common non-associated chains, HLA-associated TCR beta chains in a later analysis were more clonally expanded and had lower generation probabilities. Several of the top co-occurrence clusters appeared to be linked to parvovirus B19, influenza, CMV and Epstein-Barr virus, according to a later analysis. Strong co-occurrence of HLA alleles, especially DR and DQ, made assigning TCR associations to individual alleles difficult. The sequencing pipeline was judged likely to have produced a cluster of highly shared sequence variants as a technical artifact. According to a later analysis, most CMV-associated TCR beta chains appeared to be HLA-restricted, and the HLA associations seemed to be driven largely by CMV exposure. According to a later analysis, TCR association rates differed among HLA loci, with DRB1 alleles showing the most associated TCRs and HLA-C alleles showing the fewest. Linkage disequilibrium might explain the correlated functional status among segregating V segments, but an unknown experimental factor could not be ruled out. Because some donors lacked HLA typing at each locus, the association tests relied only on the typed subset. Cytomegalovirus status was reported to be diagnosed by the classifier with high specificity and sensitivity in both the original and validation cohorts. Sequencing depth was assumed to be roughly uniform across donors in the presence/absence analyses, though that assumption may not hold. A further reported finding was that TCR beta sequences accurately predicted the HLA-A and HLA-B alleles for most subjects in the first cohort. Because counts were too low, fewer than 20 rarely observed V segments, including chromosome 9 orphons, were excluded from the earlier analysis of 500 to 700 of the donors. The only immune exposure information available for the cohort was CMV serostatus. In a later genetic analysis, a missense DCLRE1C variant was associated with V-gene and J-gene trimming of TCR beta chains, and the association was replicated in an independent cohort. Because the 87-base-pair reads could not distinguish some IMGT-functional V segments, including TRBV6-2 and TRBV6-3, those segments were excluded. An earlier analysis of some 590 of the donors showed that most TCR beta V segments appeared in productive rearrangements either about 87% or about 30% of the time, which broadly matched IMGT annotations. The cohort was sequenced for TCR beta chains only, and without alpha or paired-chain data the features that could be detected were limited.

The method behind the library was the immunoSEQ multiplex PCR assay. The multiplex PCR relied on a mix of 60 forward primers for TCR Vbeta segments and 13 reverse primers for TCR Jbeta segments. Amplification of the CDR3 region of rearranged TCR beta genes was performed with a multiplex PCR assay on genomic DNA. The Illumina HiSeq System was used to sequence the amplified TCR beta libraries as 87-base-pair reads. Concerning the study's data processing: A later analysis tallied roughly 78 million unique TCR beta chains across the roughly 610 repertoires, and approximately 12 million of those chains were shared by two or more donors. To remove PCR and sequencing errors, raw reads were error-corrected and collapsed into unique sequences using a nearest-neighbor algorithm that merged closely related sequences. To assign V, D and J gene segments, CDR3 sequences were aligned to IMGT reference sequences. Each retained sequence needed at least a six-nucleotide match to both a V gene segment and a J gene segment. A rearrangement counted as productive if the CDR3 had no stop codons and remained in frame with V and J, and every other rearrangement counted as non-productive. CDR3 was defined according to IMGT convention as the region running from the second conserved V-encoded cysteine to the conserved J-encoded phenylalanine. The earlier analysis of about 530 of the donors excluded any sequence lacking an unambiguous match to a single V gene segment. In an earlier analysis of several hundred of the donors, a V segment was called functional when productive rearrangements were above 56.7%, and segregating when the standard deviation between donors exceeded 5%. To diagnose cytomegalovirus status from the catalog of TCR beta chain sequences, a statistical classification framework was built. V and J gene assignment, in a later analysis, came from comparing TCR nucleotide sequences with IMGT/GENE-DB human TR gene sequences. The TCRdist pipeline was used in a later analysis to assign CDR3 sequences and most-parsimonious VDJ recombination scenarios. A later analysis defined each TCR beta chain by its CDR3 amino acid sequence plus V-gene family, and excluded reads lacking a unique V-gene family. A later analysis removed 592 highly shared, low-generation-probability nucleotide sequences to deal with suspected cross-contamination and a sequencing artifact. A later analysis calculated a clonal expansion index for each public chain from normalized within-repertoire ranks of inferred template counts. In a later analysis, generation probabilities were computed using a VDJ recombination model fitted to out-of-frame rearrangements, and the results were checked against IGoR. A later analysis scored TCR-TCR, TCR-HLA and TCR-CMV co-occurrence with hypergeometric tests, applying a repertoire-size bias correction to TCR pairs. To estimate false discovery rates, a later analysis permuted the HLA or CMV assignments 20 times. In a later analysis, co-occurring TCRs were grouped using DBSCAN, and TCRdist sequence similarity was added for clustering within HLA-allele-positive subsets. Repertoires with fewer than 30,000 or more than 120,000 public chains, plus five repertoires with anomalous nucleotide sharing, were excluded from co-occurrence clustering. TCRdb carries this immuneACCESS record with in-frame sequences only. Its versions omit some clonotypes, under half of them owing to an unresolved V gene in the studies checked, with the rest unexplained. From that table come the V and J calls and clone size; the DNA was used to work out D and trimming. Present in this sample are approximately 140,000 clones, more than 70% of which were seen just once. The top ten clones comprise about 3.5% of the sample.

Sequenced material: PBMCs. The origin of this receptor is a man aged 40-49 years in good health and CMV-seronegative. The rearrangement joined TRBV9 to TRBJ2-7, and TRBD1 aligns with 7 junction nucleotides. The DNA reads TGTGCCAGCAGCGTAGAACAGGGGAGCAGGCAGTACTTC. The translation is CASSVEQGSRQYF.